What follows are 23 T cell receptor beta chains derived from one specimen sequenced in a study of vaccination effects on CD4 cells after COVID-19. Clones were sequenced by immunoSEQ multiplex PCR, and TCRdb holds only the in-frame ones, with some missing. The table records tens of thousands of clones, around 67% of them present only once. Following 10 days of culture, CD4+ T cells were isolated. Their antigens are not known. The sample consisted of CD4+ T cells from PBMCs cultured without peptide, taken before COVID-19 vaccination. These receptors came from a human donor who received a COVID-19 vaccine.

This clone was recorded a few times. This sequence joins TRBV19 and TRBJ2-1; 7 bases align to TRBD1. The germline V gene has CDR1 LNHDA and CDR2 SQIVND (reference sequence). Unmatched junction bases numbered 3, after V lost 4 bases and J lost 0 bases. The CDR3 contains 15 residues. The CDR3 here is CASSKQGSSYNEQFF. As DNA, the CDR3 is TGTGCCAGTAGTAAACAGGGGAGCTCCTACAATGAGCAGTTCTTC.

The chain couples TRBV5-8 to TRBJ1-1; no clear D. This CDR3 has 14 residues. Trimming removed 2 bases from V and 0 bases from J, with 8 bases in between. Germline lookup yields CDR1 SGHTS and CDR2 YDEGEE. The CDR3 region has the DNA TGTGCCAGCAGCTTTGTCTTCATGAACACTGAAGCTTTCTTT. Protein sequence: CASSFVFMNTEAFF.

The genes are TRBV14 and TRBJ1-3; the D is unclear. The CDR3 extends over 16 amino acids. Germline V CDR1 and CDR2: SGHDN, FVKESK. V was pared by 4 bases and J by 3 bases, with 16 bases between. CDR3 region: CASSPFLGSRGNTIYF. DNA for the CDR3: TGTGCCAGCAGCCCATTTCTGGGGAGTCGTGGAAACACCATATATTTT.

The chain couples TRBV19 to TRBJ1-5; 8 bases fit TRBD1. CDR1 and CDR2 from the germline V gene are LNHDA and SQIVND (reference sequence). CDR3 size: 19 residues. V was clipped by 4 bases and J by 5 bases; unmatched bases: 19. CDR3 loop: CASSTGDRLLFYGDQPQHF. The CDR3 nucleotides read TGTGCCAGTAGTACGGGGGACAGGCTGCTTTTTTACGGCGATCAGCCCCAGCATTTT.

This chain uses TRBV24-1 with TRBJ2-1; 11 bases align to TRBD2. The CDR3 length is 17 residues. Germline V CDR1 and CDR2: KGHDR, SFDVKD. Trimming removed 0 bases from V and 8 bases from J; junction bases left unmatched: 8. The CDR3 sequence: CATSDLPSGGLQDEQFF. In DNA form, the CDR3 reads TGTGCCACCAGTGATTTGCCTAGCGGGGGGCTTCAAGATGAGCAGTTCTTC.

This clone has more than one count but fewer than ten. This rearrangement joins TRBV7-9 to TRBJ2-3, with TRBD2 identical over 8 bases. The germline CDR1 and CDR2 sequences are SEHNR and FQNEAQ (reference sequence). J was trimmed by 5 bases and V by 5 bases; bases with no gene match: 9. The CDR3 has 15 residues. In DNA form, the CDR3 reads TGTGCCAGCAGCCCTCCGGGACTAGGGGGAGATACGCAGTATTTT. Its translation is CASSPPGLGGDTQYF. The full variable domain, with the rest looked up from reference TRBV7-9 and TRBJ2-3, is DTGVSQNPRHKITKRGQNVTFRCDPISEHNRLYWYRQTLGQGPEFLTYFQNEAQLEKSRLLSDRFSAERPKGSFSTLEIQRTEQGDSAMYLCASSPPGLGGDTQYFGPGTRLTVL.

This clone was counted between two and nine times. The CDR3 DNA sequence: TGTGCCAGTAGGTGGGGACCCATGAACACTGAAGCTTTCTTT. Translation: CASRWGPMNTEAFF. The V gene is TRBV19, the J gene TRBJ1-1, with D possibly matching TRBD1 (5 bases). Germline CDR1 and CDR2: LNHDA and SQIVND (reference sequence). The CDR3 has 14 amino acids. V was shortened by 6 bases and J by 0 bases, with 11 bases between the two germline ends.

The CDR3 is CASSSPSTGRNYGYTF. DNA of the CDR3: TGTGCCAGCAGCTCACCCTCGACAGGGAGAAACTATGGCTACACCTTC. J is TRBJ1-2 and V is TRBV7-9; 7 positions match TRBD1. With 4 bases clipped from V and 2 bases from J, the junction kept 10 bases outside the gene matches. Germline CDR1 SEHNR, CDR2 FQNEAQ (reference sequence). This CDR3 is 16 amino acids long.

This chain connects TRBV2 to TRBJ2-5; D is ambiguous. Germline loops: CDR1 SNHLY, CDR2 FYNNEI. Trimming took off 6 bases at V and 7 bases at J, with 15 bases between the two ends. The CDR3 contains 13 residues. The CDR3 region has the DNA TGTGCCAGCAGACAGAGCTACTTGGGGACCCAGTACTTC. This sequence encodes CASRQSYLGTQYF. Full variable domain (remainder filled in from reference TRBV2 and TRBJ2-5): EPEVTQTPSHQVTQMGQEVILRCVPISNHLYFYWYRQILGQKVEFLVSFYNNEISEKSEIFDDQFSVERPDGSNFTLKIRSTKLEDSAMYFCASRQSYLGTQYFGPGTRLLVL.

The chain carries TRBV19 and TRBJ2-3, with unresolved D. Germline-derived CDR1 and CDR2 are LNHDA and SQIVND (reference sequence). The V end lost 6 bases, the J end lost 0 bases, and 7 bases lay between the germline ends. The CDR3 has 13 amino acids. For the CDR3, the DNA is TGTGCCAGTAGACAGACTAGCACAGATACGCAGTATTTT. Its protein product is CASRQTSTDTQYF.

This rearrangement joins TRBV29-1 to TRBJ1-1; unclear D gene. There are 13 residues in the CDR3. The V end lost 3 bases, the J end lost 0 bases, and 8 bases lay between the germline ends. Germline CDR1 is SQVTM and CDR2 is ANQGSEA. As DNA, the CDR3 is TGCAGCGTTGAGGAATACGTGAACACTGAAGCTTTCTTT. It codes for CSVEEYVNTEAFF.

A note on this clone: Other DNA variants within this sample encode the same CDR3. The genes are TRBV18 and TRBJ2-7, with unresolved D. V was clipped by 2 bases and J by 3 bases, with 2 bases between them. The CDR3 is 11 amino acids. Germline-derived CDR1 and CDR2 are KGHSH and LQKENI. The CDR3 nucleotides read TGTGCCAGCTCACCAGGCTACGAGCAGTACTTC. Its protein product is CASSPGYEQYF.

This clone has a handful of counts. The V and J genes are TRBV5-8 and TRBJ1-6; D call uncertain. CDR3 length equals 9 residues. V lost 2 bases, J lost 12 bases, and 0 bases lay in between. CDR1 SGHTS and CDR2 YDEGEE come from the germline V gene. The CDR3 bases are TGTGCCAGCAGCTTACCCCTCCACTTT. It yields the protein CASSLPLHF.

V gene TRBV25-1 combines with J gene TRBJ2-3; D is uncertain. Per the germline V gene, CDR1 is MGHDK and CDR2 is SYGVNS. The CDR3 length is 11 residues. Trimming took 2 bases from V and 12 from J, leaving 9 bases between them. The CDR3 coding sequence is TGTGCCAGCAGTGAAGAGCTAAGACAGTATTTT. It translates to CASSEELRQYF.

This chain joins TRBV11-2 and TRBJ1-1, with D tentatively TRBD1 (6 bases). The ends were cut back, 1 base at V and 0 bases at J, with 6 bases in the middle. Germline V gene sequence: CDR1 SGHAT, CDR2 FQNNGV. This CDR3 comprises 14 residues. CDR3 sequence reads: CASSLGTVNTEAFF. The DNA for the CDR3 is TGTGCCAGCAGCTTAGGGACAGTGAACACTGAAGCTTTCTTT.

The CDR3 DNA follows: TGCGCCAGCAGTGAGAGCTACGAGCAGTACTTC. It yields the protein CASSESYEQYF. The chain recombines TRBV10-1 with TRBJ2-7; D not certain. Germline CDR1 WNHNN, CDR2 SYGVQD (reference sequence). The CDR3 sequence is 11 residues long. Trimming took off 2 bases at V and 3 bases at J, with 2 bases between the two ends.

This chain uses TRBV27 with TRBJ2-1; 9 nucleotides align to TRBD1. This CDR3 has 15 amino acids. Unmatched junction bases numbered 10, after V lost 6 bases and J lost 7 bases. Germline V CDR1 and CDR2: MNHEY, SMNVEV (reference sequence). The CDR3: CASRDAGTGSNEQFF. CDR3 nucleotides: TGTGCCAGCAGAGATGCCGGGACAGGGTCTAATGAGCAGTTCTTC.

This chain uses TRBV7-8 with TRBJ2-5; 7 positions agree with TRBD1. From germline, CDR1 is SGHVS and CDR2 FQNEAQ. The junction had 6 bases not matched to a gene; V was cut back by 4 bases and J by 4 bases. CDR3 length: 14 amino acids. The chain's CDR3 is CASSSRQGGETQYF. CDR3 DNA sequence: TGTGCCAGCAGCTCTAGACAGGGCGGAGAGACCCAGTACTTC.

The rearrangement uses TRBV10-3 and TRBJ1-5; a possible D gene is TRBD1 (6 bases). V lost 0 bases and J lost 3, with 12 bases in between. CDR1 and CDR2 (germline): ENHRY, SYGVKD. This CDR3 region has 16 residues. The CDR3 region is CAISESQGGNNQPQHF. The CDR3 DNA follows: TGTGCCATCAGTGAGTCACAGGGTGGGAACAATCAGCCCCAGCATTTT.

This chain links TRBV7-9 with TRBJ1-2; 10 bases match TRBD1. The CDR3 extends over 15 amino acids. Germline trimming cut 6 bases from V and 8 bases from J; bases unmatched to any gene: 12. Germline lookup yields CDR1 SEHNR and CDR2 FQNEAQ (reference sequence). The CDR3 sequence: CASSLTGGSRSGYTF. Written as DNA, the CDR3 is TGTGCCAGCAGTTTGACAGGGGGCTCTCGTAGCGGCTACACCTTC.

This chain links TRBV10-3 with TRBJ1-5; D remains unclear. The CDR3 is 12 amino acids. The ends were cut back, 8 bases at V and 4 bases at J, with 9 bases in the middle. The germline gives CDR1 ENHRY, CDR2 SYGVKD. The DNA for the CDR3 is TGTGCCATCTCCCAGGATAATCAGCCCCAGCATTTT. Encoded protein: CAISQDNQPQHF.

The rearrangement links TRBV6-2 or TRBV6-3 to TRBJ2-3; 9 bases map to TRBD1. J gave up 2 bases and V 8 bases, and 14 bases lay outside the gene matches. The CDR3 extends over 17 amino acids. Germline CDR1 MNHEY, CDR2 SVGEGT. CDR3 residues: CASRPGGTGRSTDTQYF. The CDR3 DNA follows: TGTGCCAGCCGCCCCGGGGGGACAGGGCGATCCACAGATACGCAGTATTTT.

V is TRBV7-2 and J is TRBJ1-2; D is uncertain. Germline values: CDR1 SGHTA, CDR2 FQGNSA. The V gene lost 5 bases and the J gene lost 7 bases, with 11 bases spanning the gap. This CDR3 has 12 residues. In DNA form, the CDR3 reads TGTGCCAGCAGCCCCGAGAGGCTTGGCTACACCTTC. Its translation is CASSPERLGYTF.